This T cell receptor (beta chain) stems from a study of blood T cell repertoires in COVID-19. In the study overall: Material from acute and convalescent COVID-19 was sourced from the United States, Italy and Spain. The analysed material was cDNA or gDNA that came from T cells, B-cell-depleted T cells, or PBMCs.

Trimming left V 5 bases short and J 5 bases short, with 18 bases between. The CDR3 has 15 amino acids. Germline CDR1 LNHDA, CDR2 SQIVND (reference sequence). Original processing methods: Reference gene primer amplification gave nucleated cell count estimates. Produced via immunoSEQ multiplex PCR; TCRdb's table is partial and in-frame only. The V and J calls and clone size were taken over from that table, and D and trimming were inferred from the DNA. Of approximately 64,000 clones in the sample, more than 75% were seen once. Enrolled through a virtual design, the participants were between roughly 18 and 90 years of age and came from about two dozen US areas.

This TCR was sampled from a woman aged 40 to 50 who had recovered from COVID-19. This chain joins TRBV19 and TRBJ1-1; D is ambiguous. Material for sequencing was PBMCs or T cells enriched from blood (not recorded which). The CDR3 nucleotides are TGTGCCAGTAGTGCCCCGTCAAAAGGAGGGACTGAAGCTTTCTTT. Encoded protein: CASSAPSKGGTEAFF. The variable domain in full, completed from reference TRBV19 and TRBJ1-1, reads DGGITQSPKYLFRKEGQNVTLSCEQNLNHDAMYWYRQDPGQGLRLIYYSQIVNDFQKGDIAEGYSVSREKKESFPLTVTSAQKNPTAFYLCASSAPSKGGTEAFFGQGTRLTVV.